The 5 T cell receptor beta chains below come from one sample, sequenced in a study of blood T cells in healthy people across ages. Combining a sample-barcoded 5' primer with a J-beta primer mix, a second PCR ran for roughly 6 to 12 cycles. MiXCR, applied by TCRdb to the 5' RACE reads, yields one record per CDR3 protein. The sample has some 700,000 distinct CDR3 sequences; 20% to 25% are singletons. The sample was blood. The receptors originated from a man aged 65 to 85 in good health.

Comments on this clonotype: A junction boundary mismatches the germline segment, possibly from a read error. The chain recombines TRBV20-1 with TRBJ2-1, with 7 bases identical to TRBD2. CDR3 size: 15 residues. Germline CDR1 and CDR2: DFQATT and SNEGSKA (reference sequence). CDR3 nucleotide sequence: TGCAGTGCTAGAGATCGACTAGCCTATCTTCATGAGCAGTTCTTT. Its translation is CSARDRLAYLHEQFF.

This clonotype turned up a few times. The DNA of the CDR3 is TGTGCCAGCAGCTCGGACAGGCACAATGAGCAGTTCTTC. Translated: CASSSDRHNEQFF. This sequence joins TRBV5-8 and TRBJ2-1, with 7 bases matching TRBD1. Germline V gene data show CDR1 as SGHTS and CDR2 as YDEGEE. This CDR3 contains 13 residues. V shed 3 bases and J 5 bases; nucleotides not matched to a gene: 2.

This clonotype showed up just a few times. This chain links TRBV20-1 with TRBJ1-1, with TRBD1 as a possible D gene (5 bases). The CDR3 loop spans 14 amino acids. Germline values: CDR1 DFQATT, CDR2 SNEGSKA (reference sequence). V lost 2 bases to trimming and J lost 4 bases, with 14 bases between them. CDR3 protein: CSARRPGQVTEAFF. CDR3 coding DNA: TGCAGTGCTAGACGTCCGGGGCAGGTCACTGAAGCTTTCTTT.

This chain uses TRBV10-3 with TRBJ1-4; no reliable D call. CDR3 size: 15 residues. Deletions cut 0 bases from V and 5 bases from J, with 10 bases between. Germline values: CDR1 ENHRY, CDR2 SYGVKD. For the CDR3, the DNA is TGTGCCATCAGTGAGTCCCGGGCCTCGAATGAAAAACTGTTTTTT. It translates to CAISESRASNEKLFF.

V usage is TRBV29-1 and J usage is TRBJ2-5; 11 bases align to TRBD2. Looked up from germline, CDR1 is SQVTM and CDR2 is ANQGSEA. The J segment lost 4 bases and the V segment lost 1 base, leaving 8 bases of the junction unmatched. The CDR3 totals 16 residues. CDR3 protein: CSVEGIAGGPVETQYF. Written as DNA, the CDR3 is TGCAGCGTTGAAGGCATAGCGGGAGGGCCGGTAGAGACCCAGTACTTC.